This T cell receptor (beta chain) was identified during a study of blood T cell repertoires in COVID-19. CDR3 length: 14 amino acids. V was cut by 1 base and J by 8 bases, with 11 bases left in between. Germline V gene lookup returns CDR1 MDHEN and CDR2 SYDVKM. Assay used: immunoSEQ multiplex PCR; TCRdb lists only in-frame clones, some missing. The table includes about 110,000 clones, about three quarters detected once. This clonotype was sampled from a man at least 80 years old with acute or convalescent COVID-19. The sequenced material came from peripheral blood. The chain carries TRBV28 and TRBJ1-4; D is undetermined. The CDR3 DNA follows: TGTGCCAGCAGTTTATCCGGGGTCGTCGAAAAACTGTTTTTT. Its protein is CASSLSGVVEKLFF. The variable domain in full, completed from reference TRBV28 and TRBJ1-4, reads DVKVTQSSRYLVKRTGEKVFLECVQDMDHENMFWYRQDPGLGLRLIYFSYDVKMKEKGDIPEGYSVSREKKERFSLILESASTNQTSMYLCASSLSGVVEKLFFGSGTQLSVL.